This T cell receptor (beta chain) was captured by sequencing in a study of cytomegalovirus exposure and HLA in healthy donors. Points on this clone: The target antigen is unknown.

CDR1 is SGHTA and CDR2 is FQGTGA in the germline V gene. CDR3 length: 14 amino acids. J was trimmed by 3 bases and V by 3 bases; bases with no gene match: 3. The study's findings and limits: Researchers reported in a later analysis that a missense DCLRE1C variant was tied to TCR beta V- and J-gene trimming.

PCR primers comprised 60 Vbeta and 13 Jbeta primers. Sequenced by immunoSEQ multiplex PCR; TCRdb stores in-frame clones only, minus some. The sample has 150,000 or so clones, roughly 73% seen once; the top ten hold roughly 10%. The J gene is TRBJ2-3, the V gene TRBV7-3, with 7 bases fitting TRBD2. This receptor was obtained from a man aged 18 to 30 in good health and CMV-seropositive. Sequencing was done on a sample of PBMCs. The chain's CDR3 is CASSLTAGTDTQYF. The CDR3 nucleotides are TGTGCCAGCAGCTTGACAGCGGGAACAGATACGCAGTATTTT.